What follows describes a single TCR beta chain. Antigen specificity is unknown. The protocol was immunoSEQ multiplex PCR, while the TCRdb copy is restricted to in-frame clones and leaves out a portion. Of roughly 40,000 clones in the sample, approximately 86% were seen once. This sample is drawn from a study of T cells in narcolepsy. Study-level findings and limits: Reportedly, autoreactive clonotypes were serially detected in patients' blood but not controls'. No autoreactive T cell clone sequences appeared in some memory CD4+ repertoires. Autoreactive HCRT-specific and TRIB2-specific clonotypes were marked in same-patient CSF-versus-blood CD4+ comparisons.

CDR1 is SGHTA, CDR2 FQGNSA, per germline. Trimming removed 2 bases at V and 0 bases at J, with 6 bases between. This CDR3 is 14 amino acids long. Sequenced: CD45RA- memory CD4+ T cells from PBMCs. This sequence was found in a human donor with narcolepsy. The chain is built from TRBV7-2 and TRBJ2-3; D is unresolved. The CDR3 spells CASSLIGSTDTQYF. The CDR3 DNA sequence: TGTGCCAGCAGCTTAATCGGTAGCACAGATACGCAGTATTTT.